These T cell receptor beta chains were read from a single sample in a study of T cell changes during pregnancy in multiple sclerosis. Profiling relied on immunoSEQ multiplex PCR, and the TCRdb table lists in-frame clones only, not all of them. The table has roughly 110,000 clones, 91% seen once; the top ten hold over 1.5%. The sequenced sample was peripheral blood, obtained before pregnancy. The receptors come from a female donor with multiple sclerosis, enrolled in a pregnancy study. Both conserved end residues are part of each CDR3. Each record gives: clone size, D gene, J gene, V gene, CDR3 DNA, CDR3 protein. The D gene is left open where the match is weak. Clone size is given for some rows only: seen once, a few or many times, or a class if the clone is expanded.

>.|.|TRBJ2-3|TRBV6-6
TGTGCCAGCAGTTTCGGAGCTAGCACAGATACGCAGTATTTT
CASSFGASTDTQYF
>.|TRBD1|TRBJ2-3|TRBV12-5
TGTGCTAGTGGATTGACAGGGGCCGCAGATACGCAGTATTTT
CASGLTGAADTQYF
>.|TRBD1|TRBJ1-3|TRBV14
TGTGCCAGCAGCCAAGGAGGCCGGACAGGCTCTGGACACACCATATATTTT
CASSQGGRTGSGHTIYF
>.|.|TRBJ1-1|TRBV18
TGTGCCAGCTCTCCCCAGGGATGGGAAGCTTTCTTT
CASSPQGWEAFF
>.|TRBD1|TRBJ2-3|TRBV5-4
TGTGCCAGCAGCCGGGACAGGGGCACAGATACGCAGTATTTT
CASSRDRGTDTQYF
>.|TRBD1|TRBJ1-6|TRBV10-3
TGTGCCATCAGTTCAGAGGACAGGGAGAATTCACCCCTCCACTTT
CAISSEDRENSPLHF
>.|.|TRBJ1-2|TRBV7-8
TGTGCCAGCAGCCGGGGGGAAAACTATGGCTACACCTTC
CASSRGENYGYTF
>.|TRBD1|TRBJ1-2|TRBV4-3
TGCGCCAGCAGCCAAAGTTGGCAGGGGGCCAACTATGGCTACACCTTC
CASSQSWQGANYGYTF
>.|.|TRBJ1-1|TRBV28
TGTGCCAGCAGTTTCGAGGGGGACACTGAAGCTTTCTTT
CASSFEGDTEAFF
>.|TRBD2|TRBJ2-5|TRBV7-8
TGTGCCAGCAGCTCTAGCGGGATTCGGGGAGAGACCCAGTACTTC
CASSSSGIRGETQYF
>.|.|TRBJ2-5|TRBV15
TGTGCCACCAGCATCCTGAGGGCGAGAGAGACCCAGTACTTC
CATSILRARETQYF
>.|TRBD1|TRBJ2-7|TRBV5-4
TGTGCCAGCAGCCACGGCCGGGACAGGAGTACCTACGAGCAGTACTTC
CASSHGRDRSTYEQYF
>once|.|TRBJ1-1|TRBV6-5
TGTGCCAGCAGTTACTTCAGGGGAGCTACTGAAGCTTTCTTT
CASSYFRGATEAFF
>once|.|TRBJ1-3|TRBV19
TGTGCCAGCAGATGGGCAGCCTCTGGAAACACCATATATTTT
CASRWAASGNTIYF
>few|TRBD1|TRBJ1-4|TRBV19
TGTGCCAGTAGTACCTACTTTTCAACAGGGGGCGAGGAAAAACTGTTTTTT
CASSTYFSTGGEEKLFF
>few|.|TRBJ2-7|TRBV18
TGTGCCAGCTCACGCGGGCGGGACTACGAGCAGTACTTC
CASSRGRDYEQYF
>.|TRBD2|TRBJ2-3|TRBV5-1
TGCGCCAGCAGCAACGAGGGACTAGCGGGAGCAAGCGATACGCAGTATTTT
CASSNEGLAGASDTQYF
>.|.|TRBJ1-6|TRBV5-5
TGTGCCAGCAGCTTGGGTACAGGGAATAATTCACCCCTCCACTTT
CASSLGTGNNSPLHF
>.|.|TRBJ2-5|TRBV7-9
TGTGCCAGCAGCCGGGACTCACAAGAGACCCAGTACTTC
CASSRDSQETQYF
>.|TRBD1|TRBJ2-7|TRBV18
TGTGCCAGCTCACCGGCCCCGGGACAGGGGGTTCCTTTGATGAGCTACGAGCAGTACTTC
CASSPAPGQGVPLMSYEQYF
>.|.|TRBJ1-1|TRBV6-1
TGTGCCAGCAGTGAACGTCTGAACACTGAAGCTTTCTTT
CASSERLNTEAFF
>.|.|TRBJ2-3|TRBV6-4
TGTGCCAGCAGTCTAACCGGGGAGACAGATACGCAGTATTTT
CASSLTGETDTQYF
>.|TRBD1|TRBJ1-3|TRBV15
TGTGCCACCAGCAGAGTGAGGGGGCAAGGAAACACCATATATTTT
CATSRVRGQGNTIYF
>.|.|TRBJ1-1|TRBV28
TGTGCCAGCGGTCCAGGGGCCTTGAACACTGAAGCTTTCTTT
CASGPGALNTEAFF
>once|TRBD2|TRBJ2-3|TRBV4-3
TGCGCCAGCAGCCAAGATCCAGCGGGGGGTAGCACAGATACGCAGTATTTT
CASSQDPAGGSTDTQYF
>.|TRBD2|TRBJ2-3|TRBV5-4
TGTGCCAGCAGCAAAACCGGGACTAGCGGAACAGATACGCAGTATTTT
CASSKTGTSGTDTQYF
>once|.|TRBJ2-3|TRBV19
TGTGCCAGTAGTGCCGGGACATATAGCACAGATACGCAGTATTTT
CASSAGTYSTDTQYF
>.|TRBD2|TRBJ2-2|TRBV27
TGTGCCAGCAGTTTAGGCCTAGCGGGACGCGGGGAGCTGTTTTTT
CASSLGLAGRGELFF
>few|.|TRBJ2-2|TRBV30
TGTGCCTGGAGCATGAACGGGAGAGACACCGGGGAGCTGTTTTTT
CAWSMNGRDTGELFF
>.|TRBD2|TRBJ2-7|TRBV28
TGTGCCAGCAGTTTTCTAGCGGGAGGGCCCCAGGAGCAGTACTTC
CASSFLAGGPQEQYF
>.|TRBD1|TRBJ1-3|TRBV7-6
TGTGCCAGCAGCGCCCGTCCGGGACAGGGTGGTGGAAACACCATATATTTT
CASSARPGQGGGNTIYF
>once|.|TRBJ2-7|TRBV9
TGTGCCAGCAGCGTAGGGGGATCAGGGTTGGGAGAGCAGTACTTC
CASSVGGSGLGEQYF
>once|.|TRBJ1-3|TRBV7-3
TGTGCCAGCAGCTCCACAGCTGGAAACACCATATATTTT
CASSSTAGNTIYF
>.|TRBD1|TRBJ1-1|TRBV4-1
TGCGCCAGCAGCCCCCAGACAGGGATGAACACTGAAGCTTTCTTT
CASSPQTGMNTEAFF
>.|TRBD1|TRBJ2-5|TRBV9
TGTGCCAGCAGCGAACGACAGGGAGAGACCCAGTACTTC
CASSERQGETQYF
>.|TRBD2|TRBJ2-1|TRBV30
TGTGCCTGGAATAGCGGGAGCGGGCGGAATGAGCAGTTCTTC
CAWNSGSGRNEQFF
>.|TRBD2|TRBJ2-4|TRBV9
TGTGCCAGCAGCGCAACGGGGGGTTTGGACATTCAGTACTTC
CASSATGGLDIQYF
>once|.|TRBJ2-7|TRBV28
TGTGCCAGCAGCTCGCCGGGACTTCTTTCCTACGAGCAGTACTTC
CASSSPGLLSYEQYF
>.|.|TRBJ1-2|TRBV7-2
TGTGCCAGCAGCTTAGGAACAGGCTCCGGCTACACCTTC
CASSLGTGSGYTF
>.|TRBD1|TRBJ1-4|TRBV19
TGTGCCAGTAGTACCGGACAGGGAGCTAATGAAAAACTGTTTTTT
CASSTGQGANEKLFF
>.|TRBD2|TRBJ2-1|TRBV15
TGTGCCACCAGCAGTGCCGGGACTAGTACCAATGAGCAGTTCTTC
CATSSAGTSTNEQFF
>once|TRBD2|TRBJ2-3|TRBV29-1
TGCAGCGTTGAATCGCGGCTAGCGGGGACACCAGATACGCAGTATTTT
CSVESRLAGTPDTQYF
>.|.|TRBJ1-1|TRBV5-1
TGCGCCAGCAGCGTGACAGTTGGTGGCCCTGAAGCTTTCTTT
CASSVTVGGPEAFF
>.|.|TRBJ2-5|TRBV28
TGTGCCAGCAGTTTAACGTGGGGCTCAGAGACCCAGTACTTC
CASSLTWGSETQYF
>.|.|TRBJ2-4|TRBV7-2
TGTGCCAGCAGCACACAAAAAATTCAGTACTTC
CASSTQKIQYF